This TCR beta chain stems from a study of control samples from healthy donors and cancer patients. Profiling relied on immunoSEQ multiplex PCR, and the TCRdb table lists in-frame clones only, not all of them. The data hold just under 80,000 clones, with roughly 90% observed a single time. Germline CDR1 SGHRS, CDR2 YFSETQ. Losses at the gene ends were 4 bases for V and 4 bases for J; bases not matched to a gene: 5. The CDR3 is 15 amino acids. This TCR derives from a woman aged 60-70 years with head and neck cancer. Sequenced: PBMCs. V and J are TRBV5-1 and TRBJ1-5; 10 bases match TRBD1. Here the CDR3 reads CASSTGTGDNQPQHF. The CDR3, as DNA: TGCGCCAGCAGCACGGGGACAGGGGATAATCAGCCCCAGCATTTT.